A selection of T cell receptor beta chains follows, all from one sample in a study of T cell repertoires in cytomegalovirus infection. TCRdb re-called the reads with MiXCR, one entry per CDR3 protein. The table has fewer than 400,000 distinct CDR3 sequences, 15% to 20% seen once; the top ten hold under 9%. Specimen: PBMCs. The source is a human donor in good health (CMV status not recorded). Some clones in this sample may be carry-over from other donors' samples. CDR3s include the opening cysteine and the closing phenylalanine or tryptophan. D genes are given only for firm matches. Size is omitted from some rows. Given values are once, few, many or a class for expanded clones.

V gene	D gene	CDR3 length	clone size	J gene	CDR3 protein	CDR3 DNA
TRBV11-2	TRBD2	18	few	TRBJ2-2	CASSFGLAGGKNTGELFF	TGTGCCAGCAGCTTTGGCCTAGCGGGAGGGAAGAACACCGGGGAGCTGTTTTTT
TRBV12-5	.	14	.	TRBJ2-7	CASGLVRAQGEQYF	TGTGCTAGTGGTTTGGTACGGGCCCAGGGCGAGCAGTACTTC
TRBV29-1	.	12	.	TRBJ2-1	CSVEDRYNEQFF	TGCAGCGTTGAAGATCGGTACAATGAGCAGTTCTTC
TRBV7-2	.	14	many	TRBJ2-3	CASSLDLFTDTQYF	TGTGCCAGCAGCTTAGACCTATTCACAGATACGCAGTATTTT
TRBV5-1	.	14	.	TRBJ2-7	CASSLVGTPYEQYF	TGCGCCAGCAGCTTGGTAGGGACCCCCTACGAGCAGTACTTC
TRBV7-6	.	14	few	TRBJ2-5	CASSFQGAGETQYF	TGTGCCAGCAGCTTTCAGGGAGCTGGGGAGACCCAGTACTTC
TRBV7-2	.	14	many	TRBJ2-3	CASSSRVNTDTQYF	TGTGCCAGCAGCTCTAGGGTTAATACAGATACGCAGTATTTT
TRBV12-3/TRBV12-4	TRBD1	14	many	TRBJ2-5	CASTGTGEQETQYF	TGTGCCAGCACCGGGACAGGAGAACAAGAGACCCAGTACTTC
TRBV12-3/TRBV12-4	.	12	.	TRBJ2-3	CASGSAPDTQYF	TGTGCCAGCGGGTCAGCCCCAGATACGCAGTATTTT
TRBV6-8	.	13	.	TRBJ1-2	CASRAQLTYGYTF	TGTGCCAGCAGGGCTCAGCTAACCTATGGCTACACCTTC
TRBV7-2	.	14	.	TRBJ2-5	CASSFTLGVETQYF	TGTGCCAGCAGCTTCACTCTGGGGGTAGAGACCCAGTACTTC
TRBV6-1	TRBD2	16	.	TRBJ2-1	CASSGAGGSSYNEQFF	TGTGCCAGCAGTGGAGCGGGGGGTAGCTCCTACAATGAGCAGTTCTTC
TRBV7-8	TRBD1	15	many	TRBJ1-2	CASSLVGQGVWGYTF	TGTGCCAGCAGCTTAGTCGGACAGGGGGTTTGGGGCTACACCTTC
TRBV19	TRBD2	15	.	TRBJ2-3	CASSNPSGSTDTQYF	TGTGCCAGTAGTAATCCTAGCGGGAGCACAGATACGCAGTATTTT
TRBV14	.	15	.	TRBJ2-1	CASSGRKYPGDEQFF	TGTGCCAGCAGCGGGAGGAAGTACCCTGGGGATGAGCAGTTCTTC
TRBV7-9	.	14	.	TRBJ2-7	CASSLDSTSYEQYF	TGTGCCAGCAGCTTAGACAGCACTTCCTACGAGCAGTACTTC
TRBV6-2/TRBV6-3	.	13	.	TRBJ2-7	CASTDRRGYEQYF	TGTGCCAGCACCGACCGAAGGGGCTACGAGCAGTACTTC
TRBV6-5	.	14	few	TRBJ1-1	CASRFGQTNTEAFF	TGTGCCAGCAGATTCGGACAGACGAACACTGAAGCTTTCTTT
TRBV7-2	.	14	many	TRBJ1-5	CASAFSGSSQPQHF	TGTGCCAGCGCTTTTTCAGGGAGCAGCCAGCCCCAGCATTTT
TRBV7-2	TRBD1	15	many	TRBJ1-3	CASSRRTGTEHTIYF	TGTGCCAGCAGCCGCAGGACAGGGACGGAACACACCATATATTTT
TRBV7-2	TRBD2	20	few	TRBJ2-5	CASSHALVGLAGGYQETQYF	TGTGCCAGCAGCCATGCCCTTGTGGGACTAGCGGGGGGGTACCAAGAGACCCAGTACTTC
TRBV5-5	.	16	few	TRBJ2-5	CASSLQGLGLEETQYF	TGTGCCAGCAGCTTGCAAGGCCTTGGGCTTGAAGAGACCCAGTACTTC
TRBV12-3/TRBV12-4	.	13	many	TRBJ1-2	CASSLGFNYGYTF	TGTGCCAGCAGTTTAGGCTTTAACTATGGCTACACCTTC
TRBV19	.	14	.	TRBJ2-3	CAGSIGGATDTQYF	TGTGCCGGTAGTATCGGAGGGGCCACAGATACGCAGTATTTT
TRBV27	.	15	few	TRBJ2-3	CASSLSLDGTDTQYF	TGTGCCAGCAGTTTATCGCTGGACGGCACAGATACGCAGTATTTT
TRBV7-2	TRBD2	18	many	TRBJ2-5	CASSFLGIAGGWGETQYF	TGTGCCAGCAGCTTCCTCGGGATAGCGGGGGGCTGGGGAGAGACCCAGTACTTC
TRBV27	.	14	few	TRBJ1-5	CASSLDGHGQPQHF	TGTGCCAGCAGTCTTGACGGGCATGGGCAGCCCCAGCATTTT
TRBV7-2	TRBD1	16	many	TRBJ1-5	CASSLGGTGGNQPQHF	TGTGCCAGCAGCTTAGGGGGTACAGGGGGTAATCAGCCCCAGCATTTT
TRBV28	.	17	.	TRBJ2-4	CASSSMFGRLAKNIQYF	TGTGCCAGCAGTTCCATGTTCGGAAGACTAGCCAAAAACATTCAGTACTTC
TRBV11-2	TRBD2	16	many	TRBJ2-1	CASSSGLADLYNEQFF	TGTGCCAGCAGCTCGGGACTAGCGGACCTCTACAATGAGCAGTTCTTC
TRBV10-3	TRBD1	11	.	TRBJ2-7	CALRGLDEQYF	TGTGCCCTCAGGGGGCTGGACGAGCAGTACTTC